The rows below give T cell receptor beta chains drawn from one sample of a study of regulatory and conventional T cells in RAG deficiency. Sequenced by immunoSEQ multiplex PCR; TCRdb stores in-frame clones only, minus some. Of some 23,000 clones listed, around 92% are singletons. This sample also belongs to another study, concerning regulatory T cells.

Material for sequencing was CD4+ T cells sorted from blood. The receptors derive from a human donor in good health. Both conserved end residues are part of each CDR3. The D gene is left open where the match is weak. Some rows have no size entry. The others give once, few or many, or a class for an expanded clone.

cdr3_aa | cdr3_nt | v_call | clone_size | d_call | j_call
CASRFGDTQYF | TGTGCCAGCCGATTCGGAGATACGCAGTATTTT | TRBV7-9 | NA | NA | TRBJ2-3
CASSPGTGGPGELFF | TGTGCCAGCAGCCCCGGGACAGGGGGACCCGGGGAGCTGTTTTTT | TRBV5-4 | NA | TRBD1 | TRBJ2-2
CASSVWGSSQETQYF | TGTGCCAGCAGCGTCTGGGGCAGCAGCCAAGAGACCCAGTACTTC | TRBV9 | NA | NA | TRBJ2-5
CASNEPDRGLGPQHF | TGCGCCAGCAACGAACCGGACAGGGGGCTGGGTCCCCAGCATTTT | TRBV10-1 | NA | TRBD1 | TRBJ1-5
CAWSVLLNTQYF | TGTGCCTGGAGTGTACTACTAAATACGCAGTATTTT | TRBV30 | NA | NA | TRBJ2-3
CSVGAETQYF | TGCAGCGTGGGGGCCGAGACCCAGTACTTC | TRBV29-1 | NA | NA | TRBJ2-5
CASSSGRVSGNTIYF | TGTGCCAGCAGTTCTGGAAGGGTGTCTGGAAACACCATATATTTT | TRBV28 | NA | NA | TRBJ1-3
CASSYSRGEAFF | TGTGCCAGCAGTTACTCGCGAGGTGAAGCTTTCTTT | TRBV6-5 | NA | NA | TRBJ1-1
CASSRGAWIRGQGLWNEQFF | TGTGCCAGCAGTCGAGGCGCCTGGATTCGGGGACAGGGGTTGTGGAATGAGCAGTTCTTC | TRBV7-8 | NA | TRBD1 | TRBJ2-1
CASSPFRTGNTEAFF | TGTGCCAGCTCACCATTTAGGACAGGGAACACTGAAGCTTTCTTT | TRBV18 | NA | TRBD1 | TRBJ1-1
CASSFSGRGQETQYF | TGTGCCAGCAGCTTTAGCGGGCGAGGCCAAGAGACCCAGTACTTC | TRBV7-8 | NA | TRBD2 | TRBJ2-5
CDSSFDGREQYF | TGTGACAGCAGCTTTGACGGACGGGAGCAGTACTTC | TRBV7-2 | once | NA | TRBJ2-7
CASSLIGEGAGDGYTF | TGTGCCAGCAGCTTAATCGGGGAGGGGGCAGGAGATGGCTACACCTTC | TRBV7-9 | NA | TRBD1 | TRBJ1-2
CASTPWTLNTEAFF | TGTGCCAGCACCCCATGGACACTGAACACTGAAGCTTTCTTT | TRBV19 | NA | NA | TRBJ1-1
CASKMDSMNTEAFF | TGTGCCAGCAAAATGGATTCCATGAACACTGAAGCTTTCTTT | TRBV2 | NA | NA | TRBJ1-1
CASSLSGGNSYEQYF | TGCGCCAGCAGCTTGTCAGGGGGCAATTCCTACGAGCAGTACTTC | TRBV5-1 | NA | TRBD1 | TRBJ2-7
CASSVYPGELFF | TGTGCCAGCAGTGTGTACCCCGGGGAGCTGTTTTTT | TRBV6-5 | NA | NA | TRBJ2-2
CASSDSITAGELFF | TGTGCCAGCAGTGACTCGATTACCGCCGGGGAGCTGTTTTTT | TRBV6-4 | NA | NA | TRBJ2-2
CASGLLTEAFF | TGTGCTAGTGGTTTGCTCACTGAAGCTTTCTTT | TRBV12-5 | NA | NA | TRBJ1-1
CASSVSGSWEAQYF | TGTGCCAGCAGCGTTAGCGGGAGTTGGGAGGCCCAGTACTTC | TRBV9 | NA | TRBD2 | TRBJ2-5
CASGKDRAGDGYTF | TGTGCCAGCGGAAAGGACAGGGCTGGTGATGGCTACACCTTC | TRBV6-6 | NA | TRBD1 | TRBJ1-2
CASSPTGPPEKLFF | TGCGCCAGCAGCCCCACGGGACCCCCCGAAAAACTGTTTTTT | TRBV5-1 | NA | NA | TRBJ1-4
CASRSVGAASYEQYF | TGTGCCAGCAGGTCGGTGGGGGCTGCCTCCTACGAGCAGTACTTC | TRBV28 | NA | NA | TRBJ2-7
CASSLESRVRGGYTF | TGTGCCAGCAGCTTGGAGTCCCGGGTCAGGGGGGGCTACACCTTC | TRBV5-5 | NA | TRBD1 | TRBJ1-2
CASSFGGNQPQHF | TGTGCCAGCAGTTTCGGAGGGAATCAGCCCCAGCATTTT | TRBV27 | NA | NA | TRBJ1-5
CATKVGGYTEAFF | TGTGCCACCAAAGTTGGCGGGTACACTGAAGCTTTCTTT | TRBV28 | NA | NA | TRBJ1-1
CAWSATDTQYF | TGTGCCTGGAGCGCCACAGATACGCAGTATTTT | TRBV30 | NA | NA | TRBJ2-3
CASSDGGMVYNEQFF | TGTGCCAGCAGTGACGGGGGCATGGTCTACAATGAGCAGTTCTTC | TRBV2 | NA | NA | TRBJ2-1
CASNPPPGEQAEAFF | TGTGCCAGCAACCCCCCGCCCGGGGAGCAGGCTGAAGCTTTCTTT | TRBV6-6 | NA | NA | TRBJ1-1